This T cell receptor beta chain came from a study of blood T cells in healthy people across ages. For the study at large: The capture of about one barcoded beta molecule per two T cells was achieved by template switching.

This clonotype was picked up many times. Its antigen is undetermined. Study-wide results and caveats: Long-lived and aged donors differed, with more naive CD4+ cells and higher diversity in the long-lived. CMV status of donors was unknown, possibly confounding expanded clonotype changes.

PCR was performed a second time for about 7 to 12 cycles using a sample-barcoded 5' primer and a J-beta primer mix. Every sample gave at least 2.5 million paired-end reads containing CDR3. Via MiXCR, TCRdb re-called the 5' RACE reads, giving one row per CDR3 protein. The table has just under 900,000 distinct CDR3 sequences, around 26% seen once; the top ten hold around 16%. The TCR was taken from a woman at least 80 years old in good health. The sample comprised blood.

CDR3 loop: CASSSQRDRRNSPLHF. The CDR3 DNA follows: TGTGCCAGCAGCTCTCAGAGGGACAGGCGGAATTCACCCCTCCACTTT. The J gene is TRBJ1-6, the V gene TRBV7-2; 8 bases align to TRBD1. The V gene's germline CDR1 is SGHTA and CDR2 FQGNSA. The CDR3 sequence is 16 residues long. V shed 4 bases, J shed 7 bases, and the junction held 9 bases outside the gene matches.